The 18 T cell receptor beta chains reported below all come from one sample, sequenced in a study of cytomegalovirus exposure and HLA in healthy donors. PCR was performed using 60 Vbeta and 13 Jbeta primers. Assay used: immunoSEQ multiplex PCR; TCRdb lists only in-frame clones, some missing. Of approximately 92,000 clones in the sample, approximately 81% are singletons; the top ten hold approximately 1.3%. The sample was PBMCs. These receptors all stem from a girl aged 2 to 9 in good health and CMV-seropositive.

The J gene is TRBJ2-7, the V gene TRBV18; D not resolved. The germline V gene has CDR1 KGHSH and CDR2 LQKENI. This CDR3 contains 16 residues. V was clipped by 3 bases and J by 0 bases, with 15 bases between them. As DNA, the CDR3 is TGTGCCAGCTCACCCACTTCCCCTAGTGTCTCCTACGAGCAGTACTTC. Its protein product is CASSPTSPSVSYEQYF.

The CDR3 loop is CASSSLPMGLASIDEQFF. Written as DNA, the CDR3 is TGCGCCAGCAGCTCTCTTCCTATGGGACTAGCGTCAATAGATGAGCAGTTCTTC. The V call is TRBV5-1, the J call TRBJ2-1; 10 nucleotides agree with TRBD2. V lost 3 bases to trimming and J lost 8 bases; unmatched junction nucleotides: 17. CDR1 is SGHRS, CDR2 YFSETQ, per germline. The CDR3 sequence is 18 residues long. Complete variable domain (other parts from reference TRBV5-1 and TRBJ2-1): KAGVTQTPRYLIKTRGQQVTLSCSPISGHRSVSWYQQTPGQGLQFLFEYFSETQRNKGNFPGRFSGRQFSNSRSEMNVSTLELGDSALYLCASSSLPMGLASIDEQFFGPGTRLTVL.

This clone was recorded once. The chain recombines TRBV9 with TRBJ1-3, with 10 positions matching TRBD1. The V segment lost 4 bases and the J segment 1 base; nucleotides outside the gene matches: 5. In germline, CDR1 is SGDLS, CDR2 YYNGEE. The CDR3 extends over 16 amino acids. The CDR3 is CASSWGQGNSGNTIYF. The CDR3 DNA is TGTGCCAGCAGCTGGGGACAGGGGAATTCTGGAAACACCATATATTTT.

The chain recombines TRBV19 with TRBJ1-5; a possible D gene is TRBD1 (5 bases). Germline V gives CDR1 LNHDA, CDR2 SQIVND (reference sequence). The CDR3 consists of 21 residues. The V gene lost 5 bases and the J gene lost 0 bases, with 29 bases spanning the gap. The CDR3 DNA reads as TGTGCCAGTAGTCATGCGCTCTGGGGCCGCGCTTTCTTATATAGCAATCAGCCCCAGCATTTT. This encodes CASSHALWGRAFLYSNQPQHF.

J is TRBJ2-2 and V is TRBV7-6, with TRBD1 matching over 9 bases. With V trimmed by 4 bases and J by 4 bases, 10 bases remained unmatched. Germline CDR1 is SGHVS and CDR2 is FNYEAQ. CDR3 length equals 17 residues. The CDR3: CASSSQTGQGGTGELFF. The DNA of the CDR3 is TGTGCCAGCAGCTCCCAAACGGGACAGGGCGGCACCGGGGAGCTGTTTTTT. Full variable domain (remainder filled in from reference TRBV7-6 and TRBJ2-2): GAGVSQSPRYKVTKRGQDVALRCDPISGHVSLYWYRQALGQGPEFLTYFNYEAQQDKSGLPNDRFSAERPEGSISTLTIQRTEQRDSAMYRCASSSQTGQGGTGELFFGEGSRLTVL.

This rearrangement joins TRBV6-1 to TRBJ2-7, with D maybe TRBD1 (5 bases). Deletions cut 3 bases from V and 2 bases from J, with 14 bases between. The V gene's germline CDR1 is MNHNS and CDR2 SASEGT. The CDR3 contains 15 residues. The CDR3 nucleotides read TGTGCCAGCAGTGATCGGCAGGGCGCAGCCTACGAGCAGTACTTC. Encoded protein: CASSDRQGAAYEQYF.

J is TRBJ1-4 and V is TRBV28; 9 nucleotides align to TRBD1. J gave up 8 bases and V 6 bases, and 13 bases lay outside the gene matches. CDR1 and CDR2 from the germline V gene are MDHEN and SYDVKM. This CDR3 spans 16 amino acids. CDR3 coding DNA: TGTGCCAGCAGCTCTCTCGAAACAGGGGGCAAGGAAAAACTGTTTTTT. Its translation is CASSSLETGGKEKLFF.

The chain is built from TRBV15 and TRBJ1-1; 9 bases are shared with TRBD1. V lost 0 bases, J lost 8 bases, and 7 bases stayed unmatched. The germline V gene encodes CDR1 LNHNV and CDR2 YYDKDF (reference sequence). This CDR3 comprises 15 residues. Here the CDR3 reads CATSRDPTGGPEAFF. The CDR3 DNA is TGTGCCACCAGCAGAGACCCTACAGGGGGCCCCGAAGCTTTCTTT.

This rearrangement joins TRBV5-1 to TRBJ2-5; 12 nucleotides agree with TRBD2. The germline gives CDR1 SGHRS, CDR2 YFSETQ. The length of the CDR3 is 16 residues. The junction had 5 bases not matched to a gene; V was cut back by 4 bases and J by 1 base. As DNA, the CDR3 is TGCGCCAGCAGCCCTGGGACTAGCGGGTCCCAAGAGACCCAGTACTTC. Translation: CASSPGTSGSQETQYF.

J is TRBJ2-7 and V is TRBV6-1; 11 positions match TRBD2. Per germline, CDR1 MNHNS and CDR2 SASEGT. Trimming at V came to 0 bases and at J to 6 bases, leaving 4 bases not matched to a gene. The length of the CDR3 is 15 residues. The CDR3 DNA follows: TGTGCCAGCAGTGAAGCTAGCGGGAGGGCCTTCGAGCAGTACTTC. As protein: CASSEASGRAFEQYF.

This clone appeared a single time. Other DNA variants within this sample encode the same CDR3. The chain couples TRBV25-1 to TRBJ2-1; TRBD2 matches at 10 bases. This CDR3 is 15 amino acids long. V shed 9 bases, J shed 7 bases, and the junction held 12 bases outside the gene matches. The germline CDR1 and CDR2 sequences are MGHDK and SYGVNS. Here the CDR3 reads CASHDRLAGLNEQFF. CDR3 bases: TGTGCCAGTCATGATAGACTAGCGGGTCTGAATGAGCAGTTCTTC.

The chain has TRBV30 and TRBJ2-1; D is possibly TRBD1 (5 bases). Germline V CDR1 and CDR2: GTSNPN, SVGIG (reference sequence). This CDR3 is built from 17 residues. The V and J ends lost 3 bases and 0 bases respectively, with 18 bases between them. The CDR3 region is CAWRPPAGQSSYNEQFF. CDR3 nucleotide sequence: TGTGCCTGGAGACCCCCCGCAGGGCAGAGCTCCTACAATGAGCAGTTCTTC. The full variable domain, rest sourced from reference TRBV30 and TRBJ2-1, is SQTIHQWPATLVQPVGSPLSLECTVEGTSNPNLYWYRQAAGRGLQLLFYSVGIGQISSEVPQNLSASRPQDRQFILSSKKLLLSDSGFYLCAWRPPAGQSSYNEQFFGPGTRLTVL.

This chain connects TRBV27 to TRBJ1-5; maybe TRBD1 (5 bases). This CDR3 contains 14 residues. V shed 1 base and J shed 3 bases, with 7 bases lying between them. Germline CDR1 and CDR2: MNHEY and SMNVEV (reference sequence). In DNA, the CDR3 is TGTGCCAGCAGTTTATTGGGGCACAATCAGCCCCAGCATTTT. Its translation is CASSLLGHNQPQHF.

The chain recombines TRBV5-7 with TRBJ1-5, with 7 bases matching TRBD1. TRBV5-7 is recorded as an ORF, its role being uncertain. With V trimmed by 4 bases and J by 7 bases, 8 bases remained unmatched. CDR3 length equals 14 residues. CDR3 sequence (DNA): TGTGCCAGCAGCGAAGAGACAGGGAGACAGCCCCAGCATTTT. This codes for CASSEETGRQPQHF.

The chain uses TRBV7-2 and TRBJ2-7, with 7 bases fitting TRBD1. V lost 1 base, J lost 7 bases, and 7 bases stayed unmatched. There are 14 residues in the CDR3. Germline-derived CDR1 and CDR2 are SGHTA and FQGNSA. CDR3 protein: CASSLVQGIREQYF. The CDR3 coding sequence is TGTGCCAGCAGCTTAGTACAGGGGATCCGGGAGCAGTACTTC.

This chain joins TRBV6-5 and TRBJ2-1, with TRBD1 matching 7 bases. This CDR3 comprises 14 residues. V was pared by 7 bases and J by 0 bases, with 3 bases of the junction left unmatched. Germline V lookup: CDR1 MNHEY, CDR2 SVGAGI. As DNA, the CDR3 is TGTGCCAGCAACAACAGGGGCTCCTACAATGAGCAGTTCTTC. It encodes CASNNRGSYNEQFF.

This rearrangement joins TRBV7-3 to TRBJ2-3; D might be TRBD1 (6 bases). V was clipped by 4 bases and J by 2 bases, with 22 bases between them. This CDR3 is 18 amino acids long. The germline V gene has CDR1 SGHTA and CDR2 FQGTGA. The CDR3, as DNA: TGTGCCAGCAGCTCAACTGACGGACCGACAGGATTCACAGATACGCAGTATTTT. Translating it yields CASSSTDGPTGFTDTQYF.

The chain recombines TRBV27 with TRBJ2-3, with 10 bases aligning to TRBD2. CDR1 and CDR2 (germline): MNHEY, SMNVEV (reference sequence). V shed 7 bases and J 5 bases; nucleotides not matched to a gene: 15. The CDR3 extends over 17 amino acids. For the CDR3, the DNA is TGTGCCAGCACCCCTTTGGATAGCGGGAGGATTCTAGATACGCAGTATTTT. It translates to CASTPLDSGRILDTQYF.